This entry is about one T cell receptor (beta chain). This sample is drawn from a study of OX40 agonist ivuxolimab in advanced cancers. Some clones are missing from TCRdb's copy, which holds only in-frame ones; the method was immunoSEQ multiplex PCR. Counted here are 45,000 to 55,000 clones, 90% to 95% occurring once; the ten biggest clones make up 10% to 15%. The CDR3 is 14 amino acids. Germline loops: CDR1 SGHVS, CDR2 FNYEAQ. V lost 5 bases, J lost 6 bases, and 6 bases stayed unmatched. The specimen was CD4+ or CD8+ T cells sorted from blood, collected in a trial of the OX40 agonist ivuxolimab. The clonotype originates from an adult with an advanced solid tumor such as melanoma, head and neck, liver or kidney cancer. This chain connects TRBV7-6 to TRBJ2-7; 11 nucleotides match TRBD1. The chain's CDR3 is CASSSGQGATEQYF. CDR3 coding DNA: TGTGCCAGCAGCAGCGGACAGGGGGCTACCGAGCAGTACTTC.